Each of the 22 T cell receptor beta chains below was sequenced from the same sample in a study of somatic mutations in cytotoxic T cells in rheumatoid arthritis. Repertoires were generated with immunoSEQ multiplex PCR, while TCRdb's copy carries only in-frame clones and drops some. The sample records fewer than 12,000 clones, about 70% being singletons. The specimen was CD8+ T cells sorted from blood. The receptors were gathered from a man in his sixties in good health.

This clone has just one count. The rearrangement joins TRBV15 to TRBJ2-1; D not resolved. The V and J ends lost 0 bases and 0 bases respectively, with 6 bases between them. CDR1 is LNHNV, CDR2 YYDKDF, per germline (reference sequence). This CDR3 is built from 15 residues. CDR3 sequence reads: CATSRELGSYNEQFF. The CDR3 coding sequence is TGTGCCACCAGCAGAGAACTTGGCTCCTACAATGAGCAGTTCTTC.

This clone was seen more than once but under ten times. The chain uses TRBV9 and TRBJ1-2; the match to TRBD1 covers 10 bases. The CDR3 spans 15 residues. Unmatched junction bases numbered 7, after V lost 4 bases and J lost 4 bases. CDR1 and CDR2 from the germline V gene are SGDLS and YYNGEE. CDR3 sequence (DNA): TGTGCCAGCAGCTCACGGGACAGGGGCCTCTATGGCTACACCTTC. It codes for CASSSRDRGLYGYTF. The whole variable domain, filled in from reference TRBV9 and TRBJ1-2, reads DSGVTQTPKHLITATGQRVTLRCSPRSGDLSVYWYQQSLDQGLQFLIQYYNGEERAKGNILERFSAQQFPDLHSELNLSSLELGDSALYFCASSSRDRGLYGYTFGSGTRLTVV.

In DNA form, the CDR3 reads TGTGCCAGCAGCTCCTACCAAGAGACCCAGTACTTC. It translates to CASSSYQETQYF. This chain links TRBV5-6 with TRBJ2-5, with D unresolved. The germline V and J ends were trimmed by 3 bases and 0 bases, with 3 bases remaining between them. Germline lookup yields CDR1 SGHDT and CDR2 YYEEEE. This CDR3 region has 12 residues.

The gene calls are TRBV28 and TRBJ2-1, with D tentatively TRBD2 (5 bases). V was cut by 1 base and J by 5 bases, with 12 bases left in between. Germline values: CDR1 MDHEN, CDR2 SYDVKM. The CDR3 runs to 15 residues. The CDR3 is CASSLLLADNNEQFF. In DNA, the CDR3 is TGTGCCAGCAGTTTATTGCTAGCAGATAACAATGAGCAGTTCTTC.

This chain uses TRBV19 with TRBJ2-1, with 7 bases that match TRBD1. V dropped 2 bases and J dropped 6; count of bases not matched to a gene: 7. CDR1 and CDR2 from the germline V gene are LNHDA and SQIVND (reference sequence). The CDR3 covers 15 residues. CDR3 bases: TGTGCCAGTAGTATATTCTTCTCAGGGGGCAATGAGCAGTTCTTC. It specifies CASSIFFSGGNEQFF.

The count of this clone is one. The chain has TRBV5-6 and TRBJ2-5, with D tentatively TRBD1 or TRBD2 (5 bases each). Germline CDR1 SGHDT, CDR2 YYEEEE. This CDR3 contains 13 residues. Trimming stripped 3 bases from V and 9 bases from J, with 15 bases between. The CDR3 coding sequence is TGTGCCAGCAGCTCCGGGACCCGGGGCGCCCAGTACTTC. Protein sequence: CASSSGTRGAQYF.

The chain uses TRBV19 and TRBJ2-7, with D maybe TRBD2 (5 bases). The ends were cut back, 6 bases at V and 9 bases at J, with 15 bases in the middle. The CDR3 extends over 12 amino acids. CDR1 and CDR2 (germline): LNHDA, SQIVND (reference sequence). The CDR3 DNA is TGTGCCAGTAGCCCGGACGGAGAGGGGCAGTACTTC. Translated: CASSPDGEGQYF.

The genes are TRBV9 and TRBJ2-1, with 12 bases matching TRBD2. The CDR3 is 15 amino acids. In germline, CDR1 is SGDLS, CDR2 YYNGEE. J lost 9 bases, V lost 3 bases, and 7 bases had no gene match. CDR3 loop: CASSDLTSGSAEQFF. The DNA for the CDR3 is TGTGCCAGCAGCGACCTGACTAGCGGGAGTGCTGAGCAGTTCTTC.

The chain is built from TRBV7-6 and TRBJ1-1; TRBD1 aligns across 7 bases. After removal of 4 bases from V and 0 bases from J, the junction contained 8 bases not matched to a gene. This CDR3 has 16 residues. CDR1 and CDR2 from the germline V gene are SGHVS and FNYEAQ. CDR3 residues: CASSSGTALMNTEAFF. DNA of the CDR3: TGTGCCAGCAGCTCGGGGACAGCCCTCATGAACACTGAAGCTTTCTTT.

The rearrangement joins TRBV4-2 to TRBJ1-1, with no clear D. This CDR3 has 14 amino acids. The germline CDR1 and CDR2 sequences are LGHNA and YNFKEQ. The V and J ends lost 1 base and 2 bases respectively, with 8 bases between them. CDR3 nucleotides: TGTGCCAGCAGCCAAGGAGAATTTAACACTGAAGCTTTCTTT. Translation gives CASSQGEFNTEAFF.

The count of this clone is one. V is TRBV2 and J is TRBJ1-5; no definite D call. The length of the CDR3 is 13 residues. V gave up 8 bases and J gave up 0 bases, with 8 bases separating them. Germline values: CDR1 SNHLY, CDR2 FYNNEI. The CDR3, as DNA: TGTGCCAGCGGCGGGTATAGCAATCAGCCCCAGCATTTT. Its protein product is CASGGYSNQPQHF.

The chain uses TRBV6-1 and TRBJ2-1; 13 nucleotides align to TRBD2. CDR1 and CDR2 (germline): MNHNS, SASEGT. This CDR3 has 14 residues. Trimming cost V 4 bases and J 7 bases; bases outside gene matches: 1. CDR3 loop: CASSGGLAGNEQFF. DNA for the CDR3: TGTGCCAGCAGTGGGGGACTAGCGGGGAATGAGCAGTTCTTC.

The J gene is TRBJ1-2, the V gene TRBV19; no firm D call. CDR3 length equals 16 residues. V lost 4 bases to trimming and J lost 0 bases, with 15 bases between them. The V gene's germline CDR1 is LNHDA and CDR2 SQIVND (reference sequence). The CDR3 region is CASSTGLRVTNYGYTF. In DNA form, the CDR3 reads TGTGCCAGTAGTACAGGATTGAGGGTAACTAACTATGGCTACACCTTC.

This clone was counted only a few times. The gene calls are TRBV15 and TRBJ2-3; D unresolved. Germline V CDR1 and CDR2: LNHNV, YYDKDF (reference sequence). The V end lost 0 bases, the J end lost 6 bases, and 10 bases lay between the germline ends. This CDR3 is 14 amino acids long. For the CDR3, the DNA is TGTGCCACCAGCAGAGAAGCAGAGGTTGATACGCAGTATTTT. Translated, it gives CATSREAEVDTQYF.

This clone was detected only once. The gene calls are TRBV19 and TRBJ2-7; possibly TRBD2 for D (5 bases). The germline V gene has CDR1 LNHDA and CDR2 SQIVND (reference sequence). Trimming pared 5 bases from V and 4 bases from J, leaving 12 bases between. The CDR3 length is 13 residues. CDR3 in DNA: TGTGCCAGTAGTCTTTTCCCGGGGTACGAGCAGTACTTC. Amino acids: CASSLFPGYEQYF.

The V gene is TRBV9, the J gene TRBJ2-1; TRBD2 matches at 11 bases. This CDR3 comprises 18 residues. The germline gives CDR1 SGDLS, CDR2 YYNGEE. Trimming took 1 base from V and 0 from J; bases not matched to a gene: 6. The CDR3 here is CASSVSASGGSSYNEQFF. CDR3 in DNA: TGTGCCAGCAGCGTAAGTGCTAGCGGGGGGAGCTCCTACAATGAGCAGTTCTTC.

The chain couples TRBV27 to TRBJ2-3; D remains ambiguous. The V end lost 2 bases, the J end lost 3 bases, and 9 bases lay between the germline ends. The CDR3 contains 14 residues. CDR1 is MNHEY, CDR2 SMNVEV, per germline (reference sequence). The CDR3 bases are TGTGCCAGCAGTTTAGGAGCACTTACAGATACGCAGTATTTT. The encoded protein is CASSLGALTDTQYF.

The V and J genes are TRBV4-3 and TRBJ2-7; tentative D call: TRBD2 (6 bases). Between the trimmed V and J ends, which lost 0 bases and 3 bases, there was a span of 15 bases. This CDR3 contains 16 residues. Germline V lookup: CDR1 LGHNA, CDR2 YSLEER. CDR3 DNA: TGCGCCAGCAGCCAAGATTTAGGGACTGAGAACTACGAGCAGTACTTC. Translating it yields CASSQDLGTENYEQYF.

The rearrangement links TRBV29-1 to TRBJ2-1, with 7 bases matching TRBD2. This CDR3 region has 13 residues. CDR1 is SQVTM and CDR2 is ANQGSEA in the germline V gene. The V and J ends lost 3 bases and 5 bases, in that order; junction bases with no gene match: 4. CDR3: CSVETSYDNEQFF. As DNA, the CDR3 is TGCAGCGTTGAGACTAGCTACGACAATGAGCAGTTCTTC.

CDR3 nucleotide sequence: TGTGCCAGCAGCGTGAGGGATGCCCCTCTGAACACTGAAGCTTTCTTT. Residues: CASSVRDAPLNTEAFF. This chain connects TRBV9 to TRBJ1-1; D gene ambiguous. V gave up 2 bases and J gave up 0 bases, with 14 bases separating them. From germline, CDR1 is SGDLS and CDR2 YYNGEE. CDR3 length: 16 amino acids.

This clone was seen only once. The chain recombines TRBV7-2 with TRBJ2-1, with D perhaps TRBD1 or TRBD2 (5 bases each). The CDR3 extends over 14 amino acids. Trimming cost V 4 bases and J 8 bases, with 15 bases left between them. Germline-derived CDR1 and CDR2 are SGHTA and FQGNSA. CDR3: CASSWGRGSYEQFF. The CDR3 nucleotides read TGTGCCAGCAGCTGGGGGAGAGGTAGCTATGAGCAGTTCTTC.

This chain connects TRBV28 to TRBJ2-3, with D possibly being TRBD2 (5 bases). Germline CDR1 MDHEN, CDR2 SYDVKM. This CDR3 is built from 18 residues. The V end was cut by 4 bases, the J end by 4 bases, with 24 bases between. The CDR3 DNA sequence: TGTGCCAGCAGTTCCCGCAAAGGGTTTAGCGCCGCCGCAGATACGCAGTATTTT. Translating it yields CASSSRKGFSAAADTQYF.